Below are 21 T cell receptor beta chains sequenced from a single sample in a study of CD8+ T cells in alopecia areata. cDNA prepared by RNA extraction and subsequent reverse transcription served as the template for sequencing. The protocol was immunoSEQ multiplex PCR, while the TCRdb copy is restricted to in-frame clones and leaves out a portion. The table lists 200,000 or so clones, more than 55% of them singletons. The sample was CD8+ T cells sorted from blood. The receptors come from a human donor in good health.

V gene TRBV18 combines with J gene TRBJ2-1, with TRBD1 matching over 7 bases. CDR3 size: 14 residues. Per the germline V gene, CDR1 is KGHSH and CDR2 is LQKENI. Unmatched junction bases numbered 4, after V lost 6 bases and J lost 2 bases. As DNA, the CDR3 is TGTGCCAGCTCTTGGACAGGAGCCTACAATGAGCAGTTCTTC. Its translation: CASSWTGAYNEQFF.

V is TRBV11-2 and J is TRBJ2-3; 11 bases are shared with TRBD2. Trimming cost V 5 bases and J 3 bases; bases outside gene matches: 4. From germline, CDR1 is SGHAT and CDR2 FQNNGV. This CDR3 has 15 residues. The CDR3 DNA is TGTGCCAGCAGCCCAGGGACTAGCGGTACAGATACGCAGTATTTT. It specifies CASSPGTSGTDTQYF.

The chain joins TRBV5-6 to TRBJ2-1; D is possibly TRBD1 or TRBD2 (5 bases each). V was shortened by 3 bases and J by 10 bases, with 11 bases between the two germline ends. From germline, CDR1 is SGHDT and CDR2 YYEEEE. This CDR3 comprises 12 residues. CDR3 loop: CASSSGTREQFF. For the CDR3, the DNA is TGTGCCAGCAGCTCCGGGACCCGCGAGCAGTTCTTC.

This chain links TRBV14 with TRBJ2-5; D gene uncertain. This CDR3 spans 14 amino acids. Germline V gene lookup returns CDR1 SGHDN and CDR2 FVKESK. Between the trimmed V and J ends, which lost 7 bases and 5 bases, there was a span of 17 bases. The CDR3 sequence is CASNDGISVETQYF. The CDR3 nucleotides are TGTGCCAGCAATGATGGTATTTCGGTCGAGACCCAGTACTTC.

The chain employs TRBV4-1 and TRBJ2-1, with D unclear. The CDR3 consists of 15 residues. Trimming stripped 3 bases from V and 6 bases from J, with 15 bases between. CDR1 MGHRA and CDR2 YSYEKL come from the germline V gene. CDR3 region: CASSQTLWPTNEQFF. The CDR3 DNA reads TGCGCCAGCAGCCAGACCCTGTGGCCGACCAATGAGCAGTTCTTC.

Notes on this clone: Different DNA sequences within this sample yield the same CDR3. The gene calls are TRBV7-9 and TRBJ1-1; TRBD1 agrees at 10 bases. Germline assignment: CDR1 SEHNR and CDR2 FQNEAQ (reference sequence). CDR3 length: 15 residues. The V gene end was trimmed by 3 bases and the J gene end by 0 bases; junction bases not matched to a gene: 1. Written as DNA, the CDR3 is TGTGCCAGCAGCTTGGGACAGGGGCTGAACACTGAAGCTTTCTTT. This codes for CASSLGQGLNTEAFF.

In its sample, this clone was seen a few times. This rearrangement joins TRBV9 to TRBJ2-1; D is tentatively TRBD1 or TRBD2 (5 bases each). The CDR3 is made up of 17 amino acids. Germline values: CDR1 SGDLS, CDR2 YYNGEE. With 4 bases removed from V and 2 bases from J, the gap between germline ends came to 19 bases. CDR3 sequence reads: CASSSTGRGRTYNEQFF. The CDR3, as DNA: TGTGCCAGCAGCTCGACGGGAAGGGGCAGAACCTACAATGAGCAGTTCTTC.

This clone was seen more than once but under ten times. V usage is TRBV7-8 and J usage is TRBJ2-7; D not certain. Trimming removed 5 bases from V and 3 bases from J, with 8 bases in between. The CDR3 covers 12 residues. The germline CDR1 and CDR2 sequences are SGHVS and FQNEAQ. The CDR3 coding sequence is TGTGCCAGCAGCCCGGGCGGCTACGAGCAGTACTTC. This sequence encodes CASSPGGYEQYF. Complete variable domain (other parts from reference TRBV7-8 and TRBJ2-7): GAGVSQSPRYKVAKRGQDVALRCDPISGHVSLFWYQQALGQGPEFLTYFQNEAQLDKSGLPSDRFFAERPEGSVSTLKIQRTQQEDSAVYLCASSPGGYEQYFGPGTRLTVT.

This clone was observed a few times. The chain recombines TRBV7-6 with TRBJ1-2; no definite D call. The CDR3 contains 13 residues. CDR1 and CDR2 from the germline V gene are SGHVS and FNYEAQ. V lost 5 bases to trimming and J lost 8 bases, with 15 bases between them. The chain's CDR3 is CASSPNPDTGYTF. The CDR3 DNA sequence: TGTGCCAGCAGCCCCAACCCCGACACGGGCTACACCTTC.

This clone was seen a handful of times. The gene calls are TRBV7-2 and TRBJ2-5; D may be TRBD1 or TRBD2 (7 bases each). This CDR3 comprises 15 residues. Germline V gene lookup returns CDR1 SGHTA and CDR2 FQGNSA. The V end was cut by 5 bases, the J end by 7 bases, with 20 bases between. The CDR3 loop is CASSLGGGGPSTQYF. DNA of the CDR3: TGTGCCAGCAGCCTAGGGGGCGGGGGCCCATCGACCCAGTACTTC. The variable domain in full, with the rest retrieved from reference TRBV7-2 and TRBJ2-5, is GAGVSQSPSNKVTEKGKDVELRCDPISGHTALYWYRQSLGQGLEFLIYFQGNSAPDKSGLPSDRFSAERTGGSVSTLTIQRTQQEDSAVYLCASSLGGGGPSTQYFGPGTRLLVL.

CDR3 region: CASSEEGGGLAETQYF. In DNA, the CDR3 is TGTGCCAGCAGTGAAGAGGGAGGGGGCTTAGCGGAGACCCAGTACTTC. This chain uses TRBV6-1 with TRBJ2-5; the D gene could be TRBD1 or TRBD2 (7 bases each). CDR3 length equals 16 residues. The V end was cut by 1 base, the J end by 5 bases, with 17 bases between. Germline V gene lookup returns CDR1 MNHNS and CDR2 SASEGT.

The rearrangement uses TRBV11-2 and TRBJ2-5; 8 bases are a match to TRBD1. CDR3 length equals 14 residues. V lost 3 bases, J lost 4 bases, and 4 bases stayed unmatched. Germline V gene lookup returns CDR1 SGHAT and CDR2 FQNNGV. In nucleotides, the CDR3 is TGTGCCAGCAGCTTTACAGGGGGGCGAGAGACCCAGTACTTC. This encodes CASSFTGGRETQYF. Full variable domain (outside the CDR3, taken from reference TRBV11-2 and TRBJ2-5): EAGVAQSPRYKIIEKRQSVAFWCNPISGHATLYWYQQILGQGPKLLIQFQNNGVVDDSQLPKDRFSAERLKGVDSTLKIQPAKLEDSAVYLCASSFTGGRETQYFGPGTRLLVL.

The chain recombines TRBV9 with TRBJ2-7, with TRBD1 as a possible D gene (6 bases). CDR3 length: 12 residues. V was shortened by 3 bases and J by 5 bases, with 9 bases between the two germline ends. The germline gives CDR1 SGDLS, CDR2 YYNGEE. The CDR3 loop is CASSATGNEQYF. CDR3 DNA: TGTGCCAGCAGCGCGACAGGTAACGAGCAGTACTTC.

The chain recombines TRBV7-9 with TRBJ2-5; D is unresolved. The V gene lost 4 bases and the J gene lost 2 bases, with 11 bases spanning the gap. This CDR3 is built from 14 residues. The germline CDR1 and CDR2 sequences are SEHNR and FQNEAQ (reference sequence). The CDR3 coding sequence is TGTGCCAGCAGCTCCTCTGACGGACAAGAGACCCAGTACTTC. It encodes CASSSSDGQETQYF.

This clone appeared a few times. The chain uses TRBV29-1 and TRBJ1-2; D is perhaps TRBD1 (6 bases). Between the trimmed V and J ends, which lost 2 bases and 3 bases, there was a span of 10 bases. This CDR3 has 13 residues. Germline CDR1 SQVTM, CDR2 ANQGSEA. Written as DNA, the CDR3 is TGCAGCGTTGAATCCGCAGGGGACTATGGCTACACCTTC. Residues: CSVESAGDYGYTF. Full variable domain (outside the CDR3, taken from reference TRBV29-1 and TRBJ1-2): SAVISQKPSRDICQRGTSLTIQCQVDSQVTMMFWYRQQPGQSLTLIATANQGSEATYESGFVIDKFPISRPNLTFSTLTVSNMSPEDSSIYLCSVESAGDYGYTFGSGTRLTVV.

A few counts support this clone. The CDR3 here is CASSYQGGGDGYTF. The CDR3 region has the DNA TGTGCCAGCAGTTACCAAGGAGGGGGAGATGGCTACACCTTC. This chain joins TRBV6-5 and TRBJ1-2, with D maybe TRBD1 (6 bases). The CDR3 has 14 residues. Between the trimmed V and J ends, which lost 2 bases and 6 bases, there was a span of 13 bases. In germline, CDR1 is MNHEY, CDR2 SVGAGI.

This chain connects TRBV6-1 to TRBJ2-7; 7 bases align to TRBD1. Germline V lookup: CDR1 MNHNS, CDR2 SASEGT. This CDR3 contains 15 residues. After removal of 1 base from V and 6 bases from J, the junction contained 9 bases not matched to a gene. The CDR3 here is CASSEGQGRALEQYF. The CDR3 nucleotides are TGTGCCAGCAGTGAAGGACAGGGAAGGGCTCTCGAGCAGTACTTC.

This clone has only a few counts. The chain employs TRBV28 and TRBJ2-3, with TRBD2 matching 10 bases. Per germline, CDR1 MDHEN and CDR2 SYDVKM. There are 14 residues in the CDR3. Trimming took 10 bases from V and 0 from J; bases not matched to a gene: 4. CDR3 sequence: CAIQTSGSTDTQYF. The DNA of the CDR3 is TGTGCCATCCAGACTAGCGGGAGCACAGATACGCAGTATTTT.

The chain links TRBV7-2 to TRBJ2-3, with 9 bases matching TRBD2. Unmatched junction bases numbered 10, after V lost 2 bases and J lost 4 bases. The CDR3 runs to 17 residues. Germline assignment: CDR1 SGHTA and CDR2 FQGNSA. The CDR3 nucleotides are TGTGCCAGCAGCTTACGACCCGGGGTAGCGGGGGCAGATACGCAGTATTTT. Its translation: CASSLRPGVAGADTQYF.

This chain uses TRBV29-1 with TRBJ1-1; a weak D match, TRBD1 (5 bases). The germline V and J ends were trimmed by 4 bases and 0 bases, with 12 bases remaining between them. CDR1 and CDR2 (germline): SQVTM, ANQGSEA. CDR3 size: 14 residues. This chain's CDR3 is CSVGWGSLNTEAFF. CDR3 nucleotide sequence: TGCAGCGTTGGTTGGGGGTCTCTGAACACTGAAGCTTTCTTT. Full variable domain (rest looked up from reference TRBV29-1 and TRBJ1-1): SAVISQKPSRDICQRGTSLTIQCQVDSQVTMMFWYRQQPGQSLTLIATANQGSEATYESGFVIDKFPISRPNLTFSTLTVSNMSPEDSSIYLCSVGWGSLNTEAFFGQGTRLTVV.

The genes are TRBV7-8 and TRBJ1-5; D uncertain. Germline values: CDR1 SGHVS, CDR2 FQNEAQ. The V gene lost 2 bases and the J gene lost 5 bases, with 1 base spanning the gap. The CDR3 totals 11 residues. Written as DNA, the CDR3 is TGTGCCAGCAGCTTATATCAGCCCCAGCATTTT. Amino acids: CASSLYQPQHF.